The T cell receptor beta chain described here comes from a study of cytomegalovirus exposure and HLA in healthy donors. Study-level results: Among TCR beta chains of equal frequency, HLA-associated ones were more clonally expanded in a later analysis. CMV serostatus was the sole immune exposure data available.

A note on this clone: No antigen is known for it.

The PCR made use of 60 Vbeta and 13 Jbeta primers. The data were produced by immunoSEQ multiplex PCR, yet TCRdb's version contains in-frame clones alone and is incomplete. The profile shows around 170,000 clones, about 82% of them singletons. Trimming stripped 1 base from V and 4 bases from J, with 9 bases between. Germline V gives CDR1 SGDLS, CDR2 YYNGEE. The CDR3 extends over 14 amino acids. Donors were nominally healthy when sampled, though unrecorded immune exposures were likely. V and J are TRBV9 and TRBJ1-3; unclear D gene. The origin of this receptor is a man younger than 35 in good health and CMV-seronegative. Specimen: PBMCs. The CDR3 protein is CASSVRSTGNTIYF. Here the CDR3 DNA reads TGTGCCAGCAGCGTACGTAGTACCGGAAACACCATATATTTT.